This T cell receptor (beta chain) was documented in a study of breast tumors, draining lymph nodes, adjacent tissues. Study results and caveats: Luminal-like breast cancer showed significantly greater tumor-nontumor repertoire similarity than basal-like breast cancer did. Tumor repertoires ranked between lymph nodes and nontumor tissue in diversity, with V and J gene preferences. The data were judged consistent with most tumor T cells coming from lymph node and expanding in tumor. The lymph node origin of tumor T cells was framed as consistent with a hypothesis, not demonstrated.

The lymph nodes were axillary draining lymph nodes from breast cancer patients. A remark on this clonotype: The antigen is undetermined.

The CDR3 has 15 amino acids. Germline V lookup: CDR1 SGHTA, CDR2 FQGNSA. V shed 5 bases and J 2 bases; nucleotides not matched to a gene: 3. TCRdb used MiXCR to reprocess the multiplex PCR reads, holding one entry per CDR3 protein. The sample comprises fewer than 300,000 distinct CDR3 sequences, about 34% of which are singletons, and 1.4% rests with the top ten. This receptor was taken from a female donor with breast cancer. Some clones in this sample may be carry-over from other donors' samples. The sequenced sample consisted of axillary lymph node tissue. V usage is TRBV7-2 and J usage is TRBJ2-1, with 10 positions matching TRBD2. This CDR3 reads CASSDSGRAYNEQFF. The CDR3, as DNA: TGTGCCAGCAGCGACAGCGGGAGGGCCTACAATGAGCAGTTCTTC.